A single TCR beta chain is shown here with its context. It lacks a known antigen. Base-call qualities are not available, and no considerably larger clone is one nucleotide away. This sample was taken from a study of glioma-infiltrating T cells after dendritic cell vaccination listed by TCRdb under 2016. Notes on the research overall: The cohort included some 15 glioblastoma patients drawn from Phase I and II dendritic cell vaccination trials, of whom 9 were newly diagnosed and 6 had recurrent disease. Between the early 2000s and the early 2010s, the patients were given dendritic cell vaccination pulsed with autologous tumor lysate. Patients received three intradermal dendritic cell vaccine injections at biweekly intervals in the arm below the axilla. The vaccine consisted of monocyte-derived dendritic cells cultured seven days with IL-4 and GM-CSF, then pulsed overnight with autologous tumor lysate. Survival after dendritic cell vaccination was correlated with TCR sequencing metrics such as TIL content and the overlap between tumor and blood repertoires. Tumor-infiltrating lymphocyte content was quantified and tumor and blood repertoires were compared in dendritic cell-vaccinated glioblastoma patients by deep sequencing of TCR beta CDR3 regions. What the study reported, not specific to this receptor: TCR clonality showed no direct relationship with survival, which suggests that a diverse polyclonal response may matter. The cohort was small and heterogeneous, and full blood and tumor sets were available for few patients, with initial-recurrent tumor pairs available for even fewer patients. After dendritic cell vaccination, a higher estimated pretreatment TIL content predicted longer time to progression and overall survival. The response model built on TCR overlap across three groups was characterized as speculative, with prospective validation still needed.

TCRB CDR3 regions were amplified from roughly 1.8 ug genomic DNA, or all available DNA if less, using the immunoSEQ assay. The multiplex PCR employed 60 forward primers targeting TCR V beta segments and 13 reverse primers targeting J beta segments. To estimate reads per starting template, synthetic control templates were spiked into each sample at limiting dilution. The Illumina HiSeq System generated 87 bp sequencing reads. In the source study's methods: To remove PCR and sequencing errors, closely related sequences were merged with a nearest neighbor algorithm. TCR overlap was defined as the percentage of unique tumor TCR beta sequences that were also present in the same patient's peripheral blood. In its TCRdb copy, this immuneACCESS table keeps in-frame sequences only and misses some clones. Where compared with another copy, unresolved V genes explain less than half of these, and the others have no known cause. V, J and clone size were drawn from that table, and D and trimming were deduced from the DNA. The sample table shows tens of thousands of clones, and almost 85% are seen once. Of the sample, around 2.3% is held by the ten largest clones.

To be selected, patients needed enough residual fresh-frozen tumor tissue and more than two years of available survival data. None of the glioblastoma patients carried an isocitrate dehydrogenase mutation, although molecular status otherwise varied. PBMC collection took place before vaccination, two weeks after the third vaccination, and at tumor progression if progression occurred. Genomic DNA was extracted with the Qiagen DNeasy Blood extraction Kit. The germline V gene (reference sequence) specifies SGHKS as CDR1 and YYEKEE as CDR2. V drops 2 bases and J drops 5 bases, leaving 16 bases in between. The CDR3 holds 15 amino acids from the cysteine to the phenylalanine. The kept DNA is CDR3 alone, 45 bases in frame from the first base.

The rearrangement joined TRBV5-5 to TRBJ1-1, with TRBD1 tentatively as D gene (6 bases match). The specimen comprised blood, sampled before dendritic cell vaccination. The receptor's source is a human donor with glioblastoma. The CDR3 protein: CASSLFDRFGTEAFF. In nucleotide form, the sequence is TGTGCCAGCAGCTTATTTGACAGGTTCGGTACTGAAGCTTTCTTT.